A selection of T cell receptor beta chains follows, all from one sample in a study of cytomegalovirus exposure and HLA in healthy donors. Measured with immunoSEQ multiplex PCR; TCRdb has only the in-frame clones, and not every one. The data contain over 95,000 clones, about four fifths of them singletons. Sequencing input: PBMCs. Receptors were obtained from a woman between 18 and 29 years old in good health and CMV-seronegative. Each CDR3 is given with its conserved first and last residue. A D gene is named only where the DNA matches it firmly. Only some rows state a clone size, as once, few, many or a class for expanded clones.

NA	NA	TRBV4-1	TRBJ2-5	TGCGCCAGCAGCCTAAACCAAGCTAAGTTAGAGACCCAGTACTTC	CASSLNQAKLETQYF
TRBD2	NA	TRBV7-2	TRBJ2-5	TGTGCCAGCAGCCCTGGGACTAGCGGGAGGGAAGAGACCCAGTACTTC	CASSPGTSGREETQYF
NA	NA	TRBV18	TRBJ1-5	TGTGCCAGCTCACTTTACAGGGATCAGCCCCAGCATTTT	CASSLYRDQPQHF
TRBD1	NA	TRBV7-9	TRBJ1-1	TGTGCCAGCAGCCCAGGTGGGACAGATGGAATGAACACTGAAGCTTTCTTT	CASSPGGTDGMNTEAFF
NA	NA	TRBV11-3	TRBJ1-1	TGTGCCAGCAGCTTAGTAGCGAGCACTGAAGCTTTCTTT	CASSLVASTEAFF
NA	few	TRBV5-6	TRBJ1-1	TGTGCCAGCAGCTTCGCGGGGGGGAACACTGAAGCTTTCTTT	CASSFAGGNTEAFF
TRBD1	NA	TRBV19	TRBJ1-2	TGTGCCAGTAGACCCCCCCACAGGGGGCAAGGCTACACCTTC	CASRPPHRGQGYTF
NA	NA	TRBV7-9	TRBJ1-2	TGTGCCAGCAGCCAGGACACGGAGATAGGCTACACCTTC	CASSQDTEIGYTF
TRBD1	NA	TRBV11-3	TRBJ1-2	TGTGCCAGCAGCGCTTCACAGGGGGGACTCGGCTACACCTTC	CASSASQGGLGYTF
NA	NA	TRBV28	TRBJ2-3	TGTGCCAGCAGTGTAGAATTTAGCACAGATACGCAGTATTTT	CASSVEFSTDTQYF
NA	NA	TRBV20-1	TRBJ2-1	TGCAGTGCTAGTGTATACAATGAGCAGTTCTTC	CSASVYNEQFF
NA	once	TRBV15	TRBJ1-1	TGTGCCACCAGCAGAGGAGAGGTGAACACTGAAGCTTTCTTT	CATSRGEVNTEAFF
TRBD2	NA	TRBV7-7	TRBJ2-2	TGTGCCAGCAGCCCGGTAGCGGGAACAAACACCGGGGAGCTGTTTTTT	CASSPVAGTNTGELFF
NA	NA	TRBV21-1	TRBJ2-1	TGTGCCAGCACCAATAACTTGACTGCGAATGAGCAGTTCTTC	CASTNNLTANEQFF
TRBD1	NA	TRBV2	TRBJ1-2	TGTGCCAGCTCGGCGGACAGGGGAAGGGGCTACACCTTC	CASSADRGRGYTF
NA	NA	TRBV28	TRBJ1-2	TGTGCCAGCAGGCTTACAGGCGTTAATAGGTACACCTTC	CASRLTGVNRYTF